This TCR beta chain was sequenced for a study of blood T cell repertoires in COVID-19. Per the germline V gene, CDR1 is SQVTM and CDR2 is ANQGSEA. The CDR3 is 12 amino acids. Using immunoSEQ multiplex PCR, the repertoire was profiled, and TCRdb retains in-frame clones only, with some absent. The sample gives some 300,000 clones, 75% to 90% of which show up once; around a tenth is in the top ten. Participants reported their clinical history, and cohort assignment relied on those reports. The chain employs TRBV29-1 and TRBJ2-5; D is undetermined. The specimen sequenced was PBMCs or T cells enriched from blood (not recorded which). This sequence originates from a woman in her thirties or forties who had recovered from COVID-19. As DNA, the CDR3 is TGCAGTGCGAAGGAGAGCCAAGAGACCCAGTACTTC. Amino acid sequence: CSAKESQETQYF.